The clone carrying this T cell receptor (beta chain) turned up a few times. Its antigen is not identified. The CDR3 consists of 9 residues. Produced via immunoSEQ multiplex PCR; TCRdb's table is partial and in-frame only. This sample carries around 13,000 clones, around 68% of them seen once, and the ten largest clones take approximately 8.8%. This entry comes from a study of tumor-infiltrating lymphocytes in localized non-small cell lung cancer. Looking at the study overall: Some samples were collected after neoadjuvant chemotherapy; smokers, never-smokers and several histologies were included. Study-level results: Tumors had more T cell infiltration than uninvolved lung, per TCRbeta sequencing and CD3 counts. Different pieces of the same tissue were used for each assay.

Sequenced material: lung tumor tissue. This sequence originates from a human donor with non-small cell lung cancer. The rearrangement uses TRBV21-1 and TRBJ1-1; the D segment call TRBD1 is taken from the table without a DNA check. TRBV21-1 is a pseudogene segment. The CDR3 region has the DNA TGTGCCAGCGTGGCCGAAGCTTTCTTT. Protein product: CASVAEAFF.